This T cell receptor beta chain was identified during a study of neoadjuvant anti-PD-1 for oral cavity cancer. For this clone: Its antigen is currently unknown.

Survey sequencing of tumors mostly used 4.8 ug DNA, two replicates. Only in-frame clones appear in the TCRdb table, and some are missing; sequencing was by immunoSEQ multiplex PCR. Among about 14,000 clones, 35% to 40% were seen once, and the ten largest hold roughly 36%. CDR1 MNHNY and CDR2 SVGAGI come from the germline V gene (reference sequence). The CDR3 extends over 15 amino acids. The V and J ends lost 0 bases and 10 bases, in that order; junction bases with no gene match: 6. Regarding time point: after neoadjuvant nivolumab, at surgical resection. Patients were newly diagnosed with stage II-IVA oral cavity squamous cell carcinoma without prior systemic or radiation treatment. Notes on the study in general: Each response group had just a few patients in TCR analyses.

The source of this sequence is a person aged 40 to 85 with oral cavity squamous cell carcinoma. The chain combines TRBV6-6 with TRBJ1-6; 7 bases fit TRBD1. The source was tumor tissue, collected after nivolumab (anti-PD-1) treatment. The CDR3: CASSYSQGVSSPLHF. The CDR3 coding sequence is TGTGCCAGCAGTTACTCGCAGGGGGTGAGCTCACCCCTCCACTTT.